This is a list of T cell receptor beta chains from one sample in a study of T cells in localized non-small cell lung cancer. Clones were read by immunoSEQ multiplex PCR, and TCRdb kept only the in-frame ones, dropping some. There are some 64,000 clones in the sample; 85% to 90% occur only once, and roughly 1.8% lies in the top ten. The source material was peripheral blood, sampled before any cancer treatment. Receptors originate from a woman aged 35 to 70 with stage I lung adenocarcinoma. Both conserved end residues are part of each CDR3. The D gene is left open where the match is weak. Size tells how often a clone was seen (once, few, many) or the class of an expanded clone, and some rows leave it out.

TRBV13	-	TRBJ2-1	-	CASSSSLEEGLYNEQFF	TGTGCCAGCAGCTCCTCCCTGGAAGAAGGACTATACAATGAGCAGTTCTTC
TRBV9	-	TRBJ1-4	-	CASSVEGGPAEKLFF	TGTGCCAGCAGCGTAGAGGGGGGGCCCGCTGAAAAACTGTTTTTT
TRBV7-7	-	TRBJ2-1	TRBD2	CASSLAAGDYNEQFF	TGTGCTAGCAGCTTAGCGGCGGGAGATTACAATGAGCAGTTCTTC
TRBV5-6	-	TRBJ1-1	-	CASSLQGGNTEAFF	TGTGCCAGCAGCTTGCAGGGCGGGAACACTGAAGCTTTCTTT
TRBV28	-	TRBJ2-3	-	CASTTDSSVTDTQYF	TGTGCCAGCACCACGGACTCCTCCGTAACAGATACGCAGTATTTT
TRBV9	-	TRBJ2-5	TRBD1	CASSGTGAETQYF	TGTGCCAGCAGCGGAACAGGGGCAGAGACCCAGTACTTC
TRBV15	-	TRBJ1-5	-	CATSRDYTYSNQPQHF	TGTGCCACCAGCAGAGATTATACCTATAGCAATCAGCCCCAGCATTTT
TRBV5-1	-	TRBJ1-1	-	CASIGLNTEAFF	TGCGCCAGCATCGGTCTGAACACTGAAGCTTTCTTT
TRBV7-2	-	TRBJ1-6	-	CASSLGGSYSPLHF	TGTGCCAGCAGCTTAGGCGGGTCCTATTCACCCCTCCACTTT
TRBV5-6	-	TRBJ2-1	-	CASSWDQRQFF	TGTGCCAGCAGCTGGGACCAACGCCAGTTCTTC
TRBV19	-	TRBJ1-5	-	CASSMLSNQPQHF	TGTGCCAGTAGTATGTTAAGCAATCAGCCCCAGCATTTT
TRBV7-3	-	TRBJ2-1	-	CASSPLPYSYNEQFF	TGTGCCAGCAGCCCCCTGCCGTACTCCTACAATGAGCAGTTCTTC
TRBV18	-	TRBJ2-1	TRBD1	CASSPVIGGQGVNEQFF	TGTGCCAGCTCACCAGTCATCGGAGGACAGGGGGTGAATGAGCAGTTCTTC
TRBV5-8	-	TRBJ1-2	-	CASSPGAGAYGYTF	TGTGCCAGCAGCCCGGGAGCGGGGGCCTATGGCTACACCTTC
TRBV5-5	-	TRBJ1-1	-	CASSLMDRSTEAFF	TGTGCCAGCAGCTTGATGGATCGTAGCACTGAAGCTTTCTTT
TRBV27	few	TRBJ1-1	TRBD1	CASTGSIRSGGTEAFF	TGTGCCAGCACCGGAAGTATCAGGTCAGGGGGTACTGAAGCTTTCTTT
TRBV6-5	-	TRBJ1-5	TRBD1	CASSRDRNQPQHF	TGTGCCAGCAGTCGGGACAGAAATCAGCCCCAGCATTTT
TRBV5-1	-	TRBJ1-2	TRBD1	CASSPPGTGFTNYGYTF	TGCGCCAGCAGCCCCCCCGGGACAGGATTTACTAACTATGGCTACACCTTC
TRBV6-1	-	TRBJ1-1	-	CASTMAGRDHEAFF	TGTGCCAGCACTATGGCAGGGCGCGACCATGAAGCTTTCTTT
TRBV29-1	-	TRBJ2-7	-	CSGGQSYEQYF	TGCAGCGGGGGGCAATCCTACGAGCAGTACTTC
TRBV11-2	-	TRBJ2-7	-	CASSLVLTAREQYF	TGTGCCAGCAGCTTAGTCCTGACTGCCAGGGAGCAGTACTTC
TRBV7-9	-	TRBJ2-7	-	CASSLAGGYEQYF	TGTGCCAGCAGCTTAGCAGGGGGCTACGAGCAGTACTTC
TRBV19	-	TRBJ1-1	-	CASSIDPGPMNTEAFF	TGTGCCAGTAGTATAGATCCGGGACCGATGAACACTGAAGCTTTCTTT
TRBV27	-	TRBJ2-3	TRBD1	CASSSWTGGTDTQYF	TGTGCCAGCAGTTCTTGGACAGGGGGCACAGATACGCAGTATTTT
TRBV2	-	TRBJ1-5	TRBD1	CASMGTANYQPQHF	TGTGCCAGCATGGGGACAGCTAATTATCAGCCCCAGCATTTT
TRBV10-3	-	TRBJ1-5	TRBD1	CAIRDARGPRTQHF	TGTGCCATCAGAGACGCAAGGGGGCCGCGTACCCAGCATTTT
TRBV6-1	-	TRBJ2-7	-	CASNGHDNSYEQYF	TGTGCCAGCAACGGACACGACAATTCCTACGAGCAGTACTTC
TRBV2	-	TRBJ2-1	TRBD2	CASTVGGGYNEQFF	TGTGCCAGCACGGTTGGCGGGGGCTACAATGAGCAGTTCTTC
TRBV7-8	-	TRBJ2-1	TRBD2	CASSFGTSGSSYNEQFF	TGTGCCAGCAGCTTTGGGACTAGCGGGAGCTCCTACAATGAGCAGTTCTTC
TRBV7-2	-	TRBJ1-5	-	CASSSTNSNQPQHF	TGTGCCAGCAGCTCCACGAATAGCAATCAGCCCCAGCATTTT
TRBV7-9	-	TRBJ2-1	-	CASSLQGTPYNEQFF	TGTGCCAGCAGCTTACAGGGGACCCCTTACAATGAGCAGTTCTTC
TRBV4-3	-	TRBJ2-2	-	CASSQDVRGAGELFF	TGCGCCAGCAGCCAAGACGTCCGGGGCGCCGGGGAGCTGTTTTTT
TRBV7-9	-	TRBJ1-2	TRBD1	CASSFDRGLYGYTF	TGTGCCAGCAGCTTCGACAGGGGACTCTATGGCTACACCTTC
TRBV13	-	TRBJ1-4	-	CASSFTGYDEKLFF	TGTGCCAGCAGCTTTACGGGATATGATGAAAAACTGTTTTTT
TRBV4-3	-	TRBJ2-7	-	CASSQESSGRYEQYF	TGCGCCAGCAGCCAAGAATCCAGCGGTCGCTACGAGCAGTACTTC
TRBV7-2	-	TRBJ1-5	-	CASSSRVGGRQPQHF	TGTGCCAGCAGCTCCCGGGTGGGAGGGAGGCAGCCCCAGCATTTT
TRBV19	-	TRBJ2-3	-	CASSTPGRLGDTQYF	TGTGCCAGTAGCACCCCCGGACGGTTGGGAGATACGCAGTATTTT
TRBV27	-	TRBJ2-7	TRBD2	CASSSGLAGLMYEQYF	TGTGCCAGCAGTTCGGGACTAGCGGGACTAATGTACGAGCAGTACTTC
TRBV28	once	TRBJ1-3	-	CASSTPRGGFSGNTIYF	TGTGCCAGCAGTACTCCAAGGGGCGGCTTCTCTGGAAACACCATATATTTT
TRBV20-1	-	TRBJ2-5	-	CSGDRQETQYF	TGCAGTGGAGACAGGCAAGAGACCCAGTACTTC
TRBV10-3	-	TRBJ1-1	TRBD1	CAISELGTGHTEAFF	TGTGCCATCAGTGAATTGGGGACAGGGCACACTGAAGCTTTCTTT